This record covers a single TCR beta chain. This clonotype turned up a few times. Its antigen remains undetermined. One base away there is no much larger clone; base qualities are not given. The method was 5' RACE. Sequencing relied on an Illumina HiSeq 2500. A second PCR of roughly 7 to 12 cycles was run with a J-beta primer mix and a sample-barcoded 5' primer. A template-switch 5' adaptor carrying 12 random nucleotides introduced a unique molecular identifier onto each TCR beta cDNA molecule. At least 2.5 million CDR3-containing paired-end reads were obtained from each sample. All of the RNA was converted into first-strand cDNA using the Mint cDNA synthesis kit, with a TRBC-specific oligonucleotide serving as the primer. After uracil-DNA glycosylase treatment, a first 18-cycle PCR used universal primers M1SS and BC2_uni_R on all cDNA. The authors processed their data as follows. Each sample was normalized by randomly selecting 1 million high-quality reads, each carrying a distinct molecular identifier. Reads with shared molecular identifiers were discarded instead of being binned into consensus sequences. MiTCR, run with a Q25 quality threshold and the strictest error-elimination algorithm, handled CDR3 identification, clonotype clustering and error correction. Lower-bound total TCR beta diversity was estimated with a nonparametric unseen species model using Euler transformation. In-frame beta chains were kept once TCRdb had trimmed the public reads at Q25 with fastp and called clones with MiXCR. Every entry covers one CDR3 protein and lists the most common genes and DNA from its rows. These V and J calls are TCRdb output, not the study's own analysis. A total of 1.4 million to 1.5 million distinct CDR3 sequences appear in this sample, about 43% of them only once. Jointly, the top ten make up roughly 7.7% of the sample.

The record originates from a study of blood T cells in healthy people across ages (dated by TCRdb to 2013 to 2016). General notes on the study: In model experiments, template switching captured about one uniquely barcoded TCR beta cDNA molecule for every two T cells. Two additional independent replicas of 1 million unique cDNA reads from the same blood draw were analyzed for two donors (one aged 18 to 30 and one aged 80 or older). Donors were grouped into four age groups: young (average approximately 15 years), middle-aged (around 39), aged (about 60) and long-lived (approximately 75). The study measured age-related changes in TCR beta repertoire diversity using deep sequencing normalized with unique cDNA molecular identifiers. Donors of different ages were randomly distributed across sequencing lanes to avoid experimental bias. Findings and caveats that apply to the study as a whole: Observed TCR beta diversity per million T cells fell roughly linearly with age, and a significant reduction was already apparent by age around 36. Observed TCR beta diversity correlated strongly with the percentage of naive T cells measured by flow cytometry. Because donor CMV infection status was unknown, age-related changes in expanded clonotypes were potentially confounded. Compared with the aged group, the long-lived group had more naive CD4+ T cells, fewer expanded clones and increased TCR diversity, a pattern suggesting age selection. Conclusive comparison of naive and antigen-experienced compartments was prevented by the profiling of bulk unsorted PBMCs. Total diversity estimates from one million sequenced T cells were considered lower bounds and underestimates.

V is shortened by 5 bases, J by 9 bases, and the region joining them spans 17 bases. From a lookup of the germline V gene (reference sequence), CDR1 and CDR2 are SEHNR and FQNEAQ. From the cysteine through the phenylalanine, the CDR3 covers 14 amino acids. The read is trimmed to its CDR3 DNA, 42 bases read in frame from base 1. Systemically healthy Caucasian individuals from Russia, roughly 40 in total and aged about 6 to 95 years, were included as donors. Roughly 10 milliliters of peripheral blood were drawn from each donor into EDTA-treated Vacutainer tubes. PBMCs were isolated by Ficoll-Paque density-gradient centrifugation, with at least 7 million obtained per sample. Trizol reagent was used to extract total RNA from the PBMCs, yielding at least 5.5 micrograms per sample. The percentages of naive CD45RAhigh/CD27high T cells were determined by flow cytometry on a PBMC aliquot from every donor.

The rearrangement joined TRBV7-9 to TRBJ2-1, with the D gene uncertain. The source is a woman aged 18-29 years in good health. Material for sequencing was blood. The DNA sequence is as follows: TGTGCCAGCAGCCGGCCGCCCCTCGTCGGTGAGCAGTTCTTC. Its protein is CASSRPPLVGEQFF.